This T cell receptor (beta chain) was sequenced in a study of beta chain features in type 1 diabetes (dated by TCRdb to 2016 to 2019). Background on the whole study: No differences in mean age, gender distribution, total cell number or subset yield were found between patients and healthy donors. A total of 85 million to 110 million sorted cells were examined across all samples, and RNA yield correlated strongly with the number of cells per subset. The study compared TCRB repertoires of sorted circulating CD4+ T cell subsets between recently diagnosed type 1 diabetes patients and matched healthy donors. Regulatory and stem cell-like memory subsets were isolated from only 8 patients and roughly 8 healthy donors, whereas naive and central memory subsets came from all 28 donors. Findings and caveats that apply to the study as a whole: PCR might favor shorter templates, but patient and control samples were amplified and corrected together, so any skew would affect both groups equally. Naive, central memory and regulatory TCRB repertoires appeared to be more alike among patients than among healthy donors. Sequencing cDNA rather than genomic DNA could over-represent highly expressing activated cells, although activation and CD3 levels did not differ between groups. Type 1 diabetes patients showed a moderate but significant shortening of TCRB CDR3 length in all four CD4+ subsets. Fewer insertions and more nucleotide deletions at VDJ recombination sites were observed in patients with type 1 diabetes, implying thymic rearrangement abnormalities. Because small numbers of individuals were included in the HLA sub-analyses, any influence of HLA type on TCRB rearrangement was left unresolved.

All of the isolated RNA was reverse transcribed with the High Capacity cDNA Reverse Transcription Kit, so expressed TCRB transcripts were sequenced. Deep immunoSEQ sequencing was applied to naive, central memory and regulatory T cell samples, giving an average of about 3.6 million total reads per sample. After sorted cells were lysed in RLT buffer, RNA was extracted with DNase-treated RNeasy Micro or Mini kits, with the choice depending on cell number. To prevent cross-contamination, each cell subset was processed individually, whereas patient and healthy donor samples were processed jointly. The immunoSEQ multiplex PCR was used to amplify TCRB sequences from cDNA, yielding 87-bp fragments that span the CDR3 region. Sequencing of the amplicons was performed on the Illumina HiSeq platform. On the study's bioinformatics: Synthetic template baselines were used to correct PCR bias computationally, reads within Hamming distance 2 were collapsed together, and singletons that could not be merged were discarded. Reads were aligned to IMGT to assign V, D and J genes, CDR3 length, and insertions or deletions at six rearrangement sites. Within each subset, clonotype counts were normalized to the number of sorted cells before true diversity and Gini coefficients were calculated with the tcR R package. The overlap coefficient, calculated on TCRB nucleotide sequences, was used to measure repertoire sharing. Out-of-frame TCRB sequences from naive cells were analyzed to stand in for the pre-selection repertoire. TCRdb obtained this table from immuneACCESS and retained in-frame rearrangements with V and J assigned. These tables miss some clones; where compared with another copy, unresolved V genes account for less than half of the shortfall, and the remainder is unexplained. That table gives V, J and clone size, and the DNA gave D and trimming. This sample gives about 340,000 clones in total; less than 15% of them show up just once. Roughly 0.015% of the sample comes from the top ten.

Each donor gave one peripheral blood draw, roughly 120 mL on average, collected into heparinised tubes. Naive, central memory, regulatory and stem cell-like memory CD4+ T cells were sorted on a BD FACSAria II using a panel including CD45RO, CCR7, CD25, CD127, CD95 and CD27. Every sorted population had a purity above 95%. PBMCs were isolated right away by Lymphoprep density gradient centrifugation and were stained directly, without culture. So that batch effects would be minimized, each experiment stained and sorted samples in pairs, pairing one healthy donor with one patient. Taken from the germline V gene, the CDR1 and CDR2 loops are KGHSH and LQKENI. The CDR3, from cysteine to phenylalanine, totals 13 residues. The DNA shown is the 39-base CDR3, in frame from base 1. Trimming at the junction amounts to 6 bases on V and 2 bases on J, and the germline ends lie 10 bases apart. The table lists this clone with a few counts. Its antigen is unknown. No base quality values were provided; no much bigger clone lies one nucleotide off.

This chain is built from TRBV18 and TRBJ2-5, with no reliable assignment of the D segment. This TCR was sampled from a woman between 18 and 29 years old with type 1 diabetes. Sequencing was done on a sample of naive CD4+ T cells from blood. In the paper's terms, the cell subset or site label means: true naive CD4+ T cells. The DNA reads as follows: TGTGCCAGCTCCCTCTACCCGCAAGAGACCCAGTACTTC. This codes for CASSLYPQETQYF.